The 3 T cell receptor beta chains in this list originate from one sample, sequenced in a study of tumor and adjacent non-tumor tissue in lung cancer. A modified ARM-PCR protocol with three rounds of nested PCR amplified TCRbeta. A single record per CDR3 protein comes from TCRdb applying MiXCR to the multiplex PCR reads. The data show 200,000 to 250,000 distinct CDR3 sequences, 70% to 75% seen once. RNA was extracted from bulk tissue without any cell sorting. The source material was lung tumor tissue. The source of these receptors is a man in his fifties or sixties with non-small cell lung cancer.

The CDR3 loop reads CASKGQGYTEAFF. As DNA, the CDR3 is TGTGCCAGCAAGGGCCAGGGGTACACTGAAGCTTTCTTT. The chain links TRBV12-3 or TRBV12-4 to TRBJ1-1, with a weak D call TRBD1 (6 bases). This CDR3 has 13 residues. V was pared by 7 bases and J by 3 bases, with 12 bases between.

In its sample, this clonotype was seen once. The chain employs TRBV28 and TRBJ1-2; no firm D call. In germline, CDR1 is MDHEN, CDR2 SYDVKM. The CDR3 consists of 13 residues. Deletions cut 3 bases from V and 4 bases from J, with 9 bases between. CDR3 coding DNA: TGTGCCAGCAGTTTTAGGAACGGCTATGGCTACACCTTC. The encoded protein is CASSFRNGYGYTF.

The chain has TRBV6-5 and TRBJ1-2; 9 bases map to TRBD1. With V trimmed by 6 bases and J by 12 bases, 11 bases remained unmatched. Germline-derived CDR1 and CDR2 are MNHEY and SVGAGI. This CDR3 has 13 amino acids. CDR3: CASSYTGGRGHTF. The DNA of the CDR3 is TGTGCCAGCAGCTATACAGGGGGCAGGGGCCACACCTTC.